These 31 T cell receptor beta chains were sequenced from one sample in a study of OX40 agonist ivuxolimab in advanced cancers. Produced via immunoSEQ multiplex PCR; TCRdb's table is partial and in-frame only. The table has some 71,000 clones, roughly 90% seen once; the top ten hold 2.8%. The source was CD4+ or CD8+ T cells sorted from blood, collected in a trial of the OX40 agonist ivuxolimab. The receptors shown here come from an adult with an advanced solid tumor such as melanoma, head and neck, liver or kidney cancer.

V usage is TRBV29-1 and J usage is TRBJ2-7; D possibly matches TRBD1 or TRBD2 (5 bases each). Germline assignment: CDR1 SQVTM and CDR2 ANQGSEA. Trimming cost V 7 bases and J 3 bases, with 19 bases left between them. The CDR3 extends over 14 amino acids. In DNA, the CDR3 is TGCAGCGCATGCCGGGACGGCGGATGCTACGAGCAGTACTTC. It codes for CSACRDGGCYEQYF.

V gene TRBV11-1 combines with J gene TRBJ1-2; TRBD1 is a possible D gene (5 bases). Germline V gene sequence: CDR1 SGHAT, CDR2 FQDESV (reference sequence). The CDR3 sequence is 12 residues long. V lost 4 bases, J lost 9 bases, and 12 bases lay in between. The CDR3 spells CASSSGGNSYTF. Here the CDR3 DNA reads TGTGCCAGCAGCTCTGGGGGGAATAGCTACACCTTC.

J is TRBJ1-6 and V is TRBV25-1; possibly TRBD1 for D (5 bases). The CDR3 has 15 amino acids. Germline values: CDR1 MGHDK, CDR2 SYGVNS. Trimming cost V 1 base and J 4 bases, with 8 bases left between them. Here the CDR3 reads CASSESGPYNSPLHF. DNA for the CDR3: TGTGCCAGCAGTGAATCGGGACCATATAATTCACCCCTCCACTTT.

The chain employs TRBV9 and TRBJ2-3; 9 bases match TRBD1. There are 18 residues in the CDR3. Trimming removed 3 bases from V and 0 bases from J; junction bases left unmatched: 11. CDR1 and CDR2 from the germline V gene are SGDLS and YYNGEE. This chain's CDR3 is CASSALTGTGLSTDTQYF. The CDR3 bases are TGTGCCAGCAGCGCGTTAACCGGGACAGGGCTAAGCACAGATACGCAGTATTTT.

The rearrangement joins TRBV7-9 to TRBJ2-3; 9 positions agree with TRBD2. The germline V gene has CDR1 SEHNR and CDR2 FQNEAQ (reference sequence). With 3 bases clipped from V and 4 bases from J, the junction kept 8 bases outside the gene matches. The CDR3 runs 16 residues. CDR3 sequence: CASSFFGGGAADTQYF. The CDR3 DNA follows: TGTGCCAGCAGCTTTTTCGGCGGGGGGGCTGCAGATACGCAGTATTTT.

The V and J genes are TRBV6-1 and TRBJ1-5; D may be TRBD1 (5 bases). The germline V gene has CDR1 MNHNS and CDR2 SASEGT. Trimming left V 5 bases short and J 5 bases short, with 13 bases between. The CDR3 has 14 residues. The CDR3 DNA reads TGTGCCAGCAGTCCGTCCGGGGCCGATCAGCCCCAGCATTTT. Its protein product is CASSPSGADQPQHF.

The rearrangement links TRBV11-2 to TRBJ2-3; 8 nucleotides agree with TRBD2. Germline lookup yields CDR1 SGHAT and CDR2 FQNNGV. The J segment lost 3 bases and the V segment lost 2 bases, leaving 7 bases of the junction unmatched. The CDR3 is 16 residues long. Written as DNA, the CDR3 is TGTGCCAGCAGCTTAAGGAGTAGCGGGGTGACAGATACGCAGTATTTT. Its translation is CASSLRSSGVTDTQYF.

This chain joins TRBV9 and TRBJ1-1; D not resolved. Looked up from germline, CDR1 is SGDLS and CDR2 is YYNGEE. The CDR3 is 13 residues long. V lost 0 bases to trimming and J lost 5 bases, with 8 bases between them. CDR3 region: CASSVGLWTEAFF. CDR3 sequence (DNA): TGTGCCAGCAGCGTAGGTCTTTGGACTGAAGCTTTCTTT.

This chain joins TRBV7-2 and TRBJ1-5; D is uncertain. V was clipped by 2 bases and J by 0 bases, with 8 bases between them. Germline-derived CDR1 and CDR2 are SGHTA and FQGNSA. The CDR3 loop spans 15 amino acids. The CDR3 bases are TGTGCCAGCAGCTTACAGATAGATAGCAATCAGCCCCAGCATTTT. It specifies CASSLQIDSNQPQHF.

In this sample, this clone turned up once. V and J are TRBV7-8 and TRBJ2-7; no reliable D call. V dropped 5 bases and J dropped 1 base, with 12 bases sitting between them. The CDR3 extends over 14 amino acids. The germline CDR1 and CDR2 sequences are SGHVS and FQNEAQ. The CDR3 here is CASSLRTLSYEQYF. DNA of the CDR3: TGTGCCAGCAGCCTCAGGACCCTATCCTACGAGCAGTACTTC.

The table lists this clone with a count of one. This sequence joins TRBV6-1 and TRBJ1-5, with D possibly TRBD1 on 5 matching bases. The CDR3 totals 15 residues. The germline V and J ends were trimmed by 11 bases and 0 bases, with 17 bases remaining between them. Germline-derived CDR1 and CDR2 are MNHNS and SASEGT. CDR3 residues: CAGALRADSNQPQHF. The DNA of the CDR3 is TGTGCCGGGGCTTTGCGGGCGGATAGCAATCAGCCCCAGCATTTT.

The chain joins TRBV28 to TRBJ2-7, with TRBD1 as a possible D gene (6 bases). The CDR3 runs to 13 residues. The V gene lost 2 bases and the J gene lost 2 bases, with 7 bases spanning the gap. Germline CDR1 and CDR2: MDHEN and SYDVKM. The CDR3 loop reads CASSLQGPYEQYF. The CDR3 coding sequence is TGTGCCAGCAGTTTACAGGGGCCCTACGAGCAGTACTTC.

The rearrangement uses TRBV27 and TRBJ2-4, with a possible D match to TRBD1 (5 bases). V was cut by 5 bases and J by 7 bases, with 12 bases left in between. Germline CDR1 is MNHEY and CDR2 is SMNVEV (reference sequence). CDR3 length equals 13 residues. In nucleotides, the CDR3 is TGTGCCAGCAGTCCTTACTCAGGGAACATTCAGTACTTC. As protein: CASSPYSGNIQYF.

The V and J genes are TRBV4-1 and TRBJ2-1; tentatively, D is TRBD2 (7 bases). V shed 3 bases and J shed 9 bases, with 15 bases lying between them. Looked up from germline, CDR1 is MGHRA and CDR2 is YSYEKL. This CDR3 has 14 residues. This chain's CDR3 is CASSHPRGRSEQFF. The CDR3 DNA sequence: TGCGCCAGCAGCCACCCGCGGGGGCGGAGTGAGCAGTTCTTC.

The sample holds one count of this clone. This rearrangement joins TRBV21-1 to TRBJ1-1. TRBV21-1 is a listed pseudogene. This CDR3 region has 18 residues. CDR3 in DNA: TGTGCCAGCAGCACCAGTGGGGAACAGATAACCATGAACACTGAAGCTTTCTTT. This sequence encodes CASSTSGEQITMNTEAFF.

This clone turned up a few times. The chain employs TRBV27 and TRBJ1-4, with D possibly matching TRBD1 (5 bases). The CDR3 extends over 15 amino acids. V was trimmed by 2 bases and J by 2 bases, leaving 9 bases between them. The germline V gene encodes CDR1 MNHEY and CDR2 SMNVEV (reference sequence). CDR3: CASSLNGATNEKLFF. The CDR3 DNA reads as TGTGCCAGCAGTTTAAACGGGGCCACTAATGAAAAACTGTTTTTT.

This clone showed up just once. V usage is TRBV6-5 and J usage is TRBJ2-3; no reliable D call. CDR1 is MNHEY and CDR2 is SVGAGI in the germline V gene. The germline V and J ends were trimmed by 1 base and 3 bases, with 8 bases remaining between them. The CDR3 has 14 residues. CDR3 sequence (DNA): TGTGCCAGCAGTTACTTGAGCCCAACAGATACGCAGTATTTT. Translating gives CASSYLSPTDTQYF.

This clone came up once. V usage is TRBV5-1 and J usage is TRBJ2-3, with D perhaps matching TRBD1 (6 bases). Trimming took off 0 bases at V and 6 bases at J, with 11 bases between the two ends. Germline CDR1 and CDR2: SGHRS and YFSETQ. The CDR3 length is 14 residues. The CDR3 sequence is CASSLVAGADTQYF. Written as DNA, the CDR3 is TGCGCCAGCAGCTTGGTGGCAGGGGCCGATACGCAGTATTTT.

The chain links TRBV28 to TRBJ1-1; D might be TRBD1 (5 bases). With 3 bases removed from V and 4 bases from J, the gap between germline ends came to 15 bases. The V gene's germline CDR1 is MDHEN and CDR2 SYDVKM. This CDR3 comprises 15 residues. DNA for the CDR3: TGTGCCAGCAGTTTCGGGGAATTAAGGGGCACTGAAGCTTTCTTT. This gives the protein CASSFGELRGTEAFF. Supplemented by reference TRBV28 and TRBJ1-1, the full variable domain reads DVKVTQSSRYLVKRTGEKVFLECVQDMDHENMFWYRQDPGLGLRLIYFSYDVKMKEKGDIPEGYSVSREKKERFSLILESASTNQTSMYLCASSFGELRGTEAFFGQGTRLTVV.

This clone was detected only once. The chain has TRBV15 and TRBJ2-1, with 8 positions matching TRBD1. Trimming cost V 0 bases and J 5 bases; bases outside gene matches: 6. CDR3 size: 16 residues. CDR1 and CDR2 from the germline V gene are LNHNV and YYDKDF (reference sequence). The CDR3 nucleotides read TGTGCCACCAGCAGAGATATAGGACAGGGCGACAATGAGCAGTTCTTC. Its translation: CATSRDIGQGDNEQFF. Looking up the rest from reference TRBV15 and TRBJ2-1 gives the full variable domain: DAMVIQNPRYQVTQFGKPVTLSCSQTLNHNVMYWYQQKSSQAPKLLFHYYDKDFNNEADTPDNFQSRRPNTSFCFLDIRSPGLGDTAMYLCATSRDIGQGDNEQFFGPGTRLTVL.

The rearrangement joins TRBV5-1 to TRBJ1-1, with D possibly matching TRBD1 (6 bases). The V gene's germline CDR1 is SGHRS and CDR2 YFSETQ. This CDR3 has 16 amino acids. Between the trimmed V and J ends, which lost 0 bases and 0 bases, there was a span of 12 bases. The DNA of the CDR3 is TGCGCCAGCAGCTTGGCGACAGGCAGGATGAACACTGAAGCTTTCTTT. Translated: CASSLATGRMNTEAFF.

This chain uses TRBV4-3 with TRBJ2-6; no reliable D call. This CDR3 has 16 amino acids. In germline, CDR1 is LGHNA, CDR2 YSLEER. V was pared by 1 base and J by 3 bases, with 10 bases between. This CDR3 is CASSQGFDGGANVLTF. CDR3 DNA sequence: TGCGCCAGCAGCCAAGGTTTCGATGGTGGGGCCAACGTCCTGACTTTC.

CDR3 protein: CASKPPEETQYF. In nucleotides, the CDR3 is TGTGCCAGCAAACCCCCAGAAGAGACCCAGTACTTC. The chain recombines TRBV28 with TRBJ2-5; D uncertain. The V and J ends lost 7 bases and 3 bases respectively, with 9 bases between them. The CDR3 contains 12 residues. Germline-derived CDR1 and CDR2 are MDHEN and SYDVKM.

The genes are TRBV18 and TRBJ1-2, with TRBD1 matching over 7 bases. The CDR3 totals 15 residues. Germline V gives CDR1 KGHSH, CDR2 LQKENI. Trimming took 1 base from V and 2 from J; bases not matched to a gene: 4. In nucleotides, the CDR3 is TGTGCCAGCTCACCACTGGCAGGGGGGAACTATGGCTACACCTTC. Protein: CASSPLAGGNYGYTF.

The CDR3, as DNA: TGTGCCAGCAGCAGAACGGGACAGGGGGTTGGTGGCTACACCTTC. Amino acid sequence: CASSRTGQGVGGYTF. J is TRBJ1-2 and V is TRBV7-9, with TRBD1 matching over 11 bases. The CDR3 has 15 amino acids. V lost 5 bases to trimming and J lost 7 bases; unmatched junction nucleotides: 9. CDR1 SEHNR and CDR2 FQNEAQ come from the germline V gene (reference sequence).

This clone has more than one count but fewer than ten. The chain has TRBV30 and TRBJ1-1, with 11 bases fitting TRBD1. Germline V lookup: CDR1 GTSNPN, CDR2 SVGIG (reference sequence). Trimming removed 2 bases from V and 8 bases from J; junction bases left unmatched: 10. This CDR3 spans 15 amino acids. The CDR3, as DNA: TGTGCCTGGAGTACTGCCGGGACAGGGGGTCGAGAAGCTTTCTTT. The encoded protein is CAWSTAGTGGREAFF.

This clone was observed once. The rearrangement links TRBV5-6 to TRBJ1-1; possibly TRBD1 for D (6 bases). V was pared by 4 bases and J by 4 bases, with 20 bases between. Germline loops: CDR1 SGHDT, CDR2 YYEEEE. The CDR3 is 16 residues long. The CDR3 nucleotides read TGTGCCAGCAGCCCCAGTGGGGGGGCCGGTCCCACTGAAGCTTTCTTT. Translated, it gives CASSPSGGAGPTEAFF.

The V gene is TRBV14, the J gene TRBJ1-2; D is ambiguous. The CDR3 is 13 residues long. V dropped 1 base and J dropped 8 bases, with 11 bases sitting between them. CDR1 SGHDN and CDR2 FVKESK come from the germline V gene. As DNA, the CDR3 is TGTGCCAGCAGCCAAGGATGGGGTCAGGGCTACACCTTC. Amino acid sequence: CASSQGWGQGYTF.

The chain combines TRBV6-5 with TRBJ1-1, with 7 bases matching TRBD1. The germline gives CDR1 MNHEY, CDR2 SVGAGI. Germline trimming cut 1 base from V and 0 bases from J; bases unmatched to any gene: 5. This CDR3 spans 16 amino acids. The CDR3 region has the DNA TGTGCCAGCAGTTACTACGTCGGGACAGTGAACACTGAAGCTTTCTTT. This sequence encodes CASSYYVGTVNTEAFF.

V usage is TRBV6-7 and J usage is TRBJ2-1; 11 positions match TRBD1. TRBV6-7 has ORF status, its function being uncertain. There are 19 residues in the CDR3. The ends lost 0 bases at V and 7 bases at J; junction bases unmatched: 14. CDR3 region: CASSYSKSQRTGGENEQFF. CDR3 sequence (DNA): TGTGCCAGCAGTTACTCGAAAAGCCAAAGGACAGGGGGCGAAAATGAGCAGTTCTTC.

V usage is TRBV27 and J usage is TRBJ2-3; D uncertain. V lost 6 bases, J lost 4 bases, and 17 bases lay in between. This CDR3 comprises 15 residues. The germline CDR1 and CDR2 sequences are MNHEY and SMNVEV (reference sequence). Written as DNA, the CDR3 is TGTGCCAGCAGACATAGCCCAGTGGGTGCAGATACGCAGTATTTT. Its translation is CASRHSPVGADTQYF.